This is a list of T cell receptor beta chains from one sample in a study of blood T cell repertoires in COVID-19. Assay: immunoSEQ multiplex PCR; the TCRdb copy retains only in-frame clones and omits some. The sample includes 200,000 to 250,000 clones, roughly four fifths seen only once; the top ten take roughly 2%. The sequencing sample was made of peripheral blood. The receptor source for this set is a man in his thirties or forties who had recovered from COVID-19. Each CDR3 is given with its conserved first and last residue. The order of the fields is CDR3 protein, CDR3 DNA, J gene, CDR3 length, D gene, clone size, V gene. The D gene is left open where the match is weak. The size field is filled for only some rows; it gives once, few, many or a size class.

CASSMDGRGKTQYF	TGTGCCAGCAGCATGGATGGGCGGGGGAAGACCCAGTACTTC	TRBJ2-5	14	TRBD2	NA	TRBV5-5
CASGLGLPDRVNTEAFF	TGTGCTAGTGGTTTGGGACTTCCGGACAGGGTGAACACTGAAGCTTTCTTT	TRBJ1-1	17	TRBD1	NA	TRBV12-5
CASSPDRGRYGANVLTF	TGTGCCAGCTCACCGGACAGGGGGCGTTACGGGGCCAACGTCCTGACTTTC	TRBJ2-6	17	TRBD1	NA	TRBV18
CATTARRDGYTF	TGTGCCACGACAGCCCGAAGAGATGGCTACACCTTC	TRBJ1-2	12	NA	once	TRBV6-5
CASGQGLNSPLHF	TGCGCCAGCGGACAGGGTCTAAATTCACCCCTCCACTTT	TRBJ1-6	13	TRBD1	NA	TRBV10-1
CASSEARGTGAFF	TGTGCCAGCAGTGAAGCAAGAGGGACTGGAGCTTTCTTT	TRBJ1-1	13	NA	NA	TRBV6-1
CASSFLPGSYNEQFF	TGTGCCAGCAGTTTTCTACCGGGGAGCTACAATGAGCAGTTCTTC	TRBJ2-1	15	NA	few	TRBV11-2
CASSATGSFKDYTF	TGCGCCAGCAGCGCCACAGGGAGTTTTAAGGACTACACCTTC	TRBJ1-2	14	NA	NA	TRBV5-1
CASSQETGSYFNYGYTF	TGTGCCAGCAGCCAAGAAACGGGAAGTTATTTTAACTATGGCTACACCTTC	TRBJ1-2	17	NA	NA	TRBV4-2
CASSPFGTASNTGELFF	TGTGCCAGCAGCCCTTTTGGGACAGCCTCAAACACCGGGGAGCTGTTTTTT	TRBJ2-2	17	TRBD1	once	TRBV9
CAIRGGGGDGELFF	TGTGCCATCAGGGGTGGAGGGGGCGACGGGGAGCTGTTTTTT	TRBJ2-2	14	NA	NA	TRBV10-3
CASSQPRTGGYGYTF	TGTGCCAGCAGCCAACCCCGGACAGGGGGCTATGGCTACACCTTC	TRBJ1-2	15	TRBD1	NA	TRBV3-1/TRBV3-2
CASRNDRGNTGELFF	TGTGCCAGCAGGAATGACAGGGGGAACACCGGGGAGCTGTTTTTT	TRBJ2-2	15	TRBD1	NA	TRBV5-4
CASSGGTDSTGANVLTF	TGCGCCAGCAGCGGAGGGACAGACAGTACTGGGGCCAACGTCCTGACTTTC	TRBJ2-6	17	NA	NA	TRBV5-1
CASSPGQGLGYGYTF	TGTGCCAGCAGTCCAGGACAGGGTCTGGGGTATGGCTACACCTTC	TRBJ1-2	15	TRBD1	NA	TRBV27
CASKEQGAPFRPQHF	TGTGCCAGCAAAGAACAGGGGGCCCCTTTTCGTCCCCAGCATTTT	TRBJ1-5	15	TRBD1	few	TRBV2
CASSGLTGANTEAFF	TGTGCCAGCAGCGGCCTGACAGGCGCGAACACTGAAGCTTTCTTT	TRBJ1-1	15	NA	NA	TRBV9